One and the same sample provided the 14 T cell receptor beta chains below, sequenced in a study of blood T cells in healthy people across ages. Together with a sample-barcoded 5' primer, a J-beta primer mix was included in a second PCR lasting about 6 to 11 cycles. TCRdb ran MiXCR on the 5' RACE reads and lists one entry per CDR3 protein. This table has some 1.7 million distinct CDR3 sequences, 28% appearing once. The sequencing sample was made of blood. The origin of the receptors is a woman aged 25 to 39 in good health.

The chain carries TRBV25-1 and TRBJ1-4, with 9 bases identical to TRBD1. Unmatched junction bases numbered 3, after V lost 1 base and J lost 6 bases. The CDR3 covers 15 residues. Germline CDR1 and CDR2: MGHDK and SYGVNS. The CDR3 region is CASSESRDRDEKLFF. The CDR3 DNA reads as TGTGCCAGCAGTGAATCGAGGGACAGGGATGAAAAACTGTTTTTT.

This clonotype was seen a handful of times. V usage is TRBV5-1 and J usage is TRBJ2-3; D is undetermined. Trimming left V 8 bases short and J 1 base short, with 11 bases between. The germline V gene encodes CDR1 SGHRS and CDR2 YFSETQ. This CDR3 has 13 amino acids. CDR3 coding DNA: TGCGCCAGTGTCGGTGGCCGCACAGATACGCAGTATTTT. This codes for CASVGGRTDTQYF.

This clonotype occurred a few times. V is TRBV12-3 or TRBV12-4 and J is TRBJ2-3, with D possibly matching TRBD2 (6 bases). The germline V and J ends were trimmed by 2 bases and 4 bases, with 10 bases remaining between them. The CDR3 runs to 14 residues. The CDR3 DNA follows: TGTGCCAGCAGTTTATCAGCGGGCTCAGATACGCAGTATTTT. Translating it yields CASSLSAGSDTQYF.

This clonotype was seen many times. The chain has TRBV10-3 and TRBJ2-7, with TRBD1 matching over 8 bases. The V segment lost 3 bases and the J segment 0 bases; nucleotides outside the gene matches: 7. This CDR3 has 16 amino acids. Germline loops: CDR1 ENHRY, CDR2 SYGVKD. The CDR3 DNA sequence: TGTGCCATCAGTGACACCGACAGGGGCCTCTCCTACGAGCAGTACTTC. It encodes CAISDTDRGLSYEQYF.

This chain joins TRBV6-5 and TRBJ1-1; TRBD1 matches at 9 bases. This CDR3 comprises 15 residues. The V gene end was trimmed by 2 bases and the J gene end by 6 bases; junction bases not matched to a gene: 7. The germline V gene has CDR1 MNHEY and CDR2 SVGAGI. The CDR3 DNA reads TGTGCCAGCAGTTACAACCGGGACAGGGCCTCTGAAGCTTTCTTT. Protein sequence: CASSYNRDRASEAFF.

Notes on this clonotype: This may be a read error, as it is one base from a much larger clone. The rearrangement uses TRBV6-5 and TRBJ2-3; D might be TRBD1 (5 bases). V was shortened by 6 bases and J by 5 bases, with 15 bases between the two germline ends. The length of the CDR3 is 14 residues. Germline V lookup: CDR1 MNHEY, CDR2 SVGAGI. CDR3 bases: TGTGCCAGCAGCCAGGATGGGGCTATAGATACGCAGTATTTT. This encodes CASSQDGAIDTQYF.

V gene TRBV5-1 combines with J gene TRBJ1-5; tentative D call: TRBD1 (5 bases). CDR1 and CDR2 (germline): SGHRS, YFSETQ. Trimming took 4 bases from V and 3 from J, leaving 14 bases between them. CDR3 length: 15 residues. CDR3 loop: CASSPGGGVNQPQHF. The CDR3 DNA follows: TGCGCCAGCAGCCCGGGCGGGGGGGTCAATCAGCCCCAGCATTTT.

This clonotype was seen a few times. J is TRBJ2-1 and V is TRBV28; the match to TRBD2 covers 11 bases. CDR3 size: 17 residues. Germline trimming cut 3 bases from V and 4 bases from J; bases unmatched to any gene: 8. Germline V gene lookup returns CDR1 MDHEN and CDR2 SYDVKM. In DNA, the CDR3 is TGTGCCAGCAGTTTGAGGGATCGACTAGCGGGGTACAATGAGCAGTTCTTC. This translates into CASSLRDRLAGYNEQFF.

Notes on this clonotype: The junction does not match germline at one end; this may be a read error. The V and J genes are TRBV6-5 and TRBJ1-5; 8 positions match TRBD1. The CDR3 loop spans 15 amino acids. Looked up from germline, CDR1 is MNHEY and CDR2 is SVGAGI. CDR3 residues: CASRPLGQGNRPQHF. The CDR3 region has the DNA TGTGCCAGCAGACCTCTTGGACAGGGTAATCGGCCCCAGCATTTT.

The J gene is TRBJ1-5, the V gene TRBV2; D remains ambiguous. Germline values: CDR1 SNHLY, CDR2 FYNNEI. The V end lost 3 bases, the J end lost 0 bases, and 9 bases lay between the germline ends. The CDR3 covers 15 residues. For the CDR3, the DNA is TGTGCCAGCAGTGACGGGATATATAGCAATCAGCCCCAGCATTTT. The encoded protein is CASSDGIYSNQPQHF.

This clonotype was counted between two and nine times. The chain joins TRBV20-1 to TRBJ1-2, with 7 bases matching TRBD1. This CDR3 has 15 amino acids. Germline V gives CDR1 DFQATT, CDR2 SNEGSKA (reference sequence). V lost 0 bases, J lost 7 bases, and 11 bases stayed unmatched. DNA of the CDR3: TGCAGTGCTAGAGATCCGGGACAGAAGGGTTTTGGCTACACCTTC. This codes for CSARDPGQKGFGYTF.

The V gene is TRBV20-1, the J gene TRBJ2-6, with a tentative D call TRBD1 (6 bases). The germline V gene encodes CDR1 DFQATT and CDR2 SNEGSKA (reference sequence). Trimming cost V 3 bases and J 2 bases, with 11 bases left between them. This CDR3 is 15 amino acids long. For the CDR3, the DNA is TGCAGTGCTAGGACCCACAGGGCTGGGGCCAACGTCCTGACTTTC. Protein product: CSARTHRAGANVLTF.

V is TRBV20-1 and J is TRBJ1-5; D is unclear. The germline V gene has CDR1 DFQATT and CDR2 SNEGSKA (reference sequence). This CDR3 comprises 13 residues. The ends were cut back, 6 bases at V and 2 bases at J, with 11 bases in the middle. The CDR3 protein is CSANSQGNQPQHF. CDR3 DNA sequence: TGCAGTGCCAACTCCCAGGGCAATCAGCCCCAGCATTTT.

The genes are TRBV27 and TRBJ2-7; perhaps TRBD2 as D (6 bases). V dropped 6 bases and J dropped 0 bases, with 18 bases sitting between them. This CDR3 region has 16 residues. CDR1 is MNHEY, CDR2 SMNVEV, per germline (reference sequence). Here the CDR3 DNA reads TGTGCCAGCAGCCCGACCGGGACTCGTCCCTCCTACGAGCAGTACTTC. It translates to CASSPTGTRPSYEQYF.